This TCR beta chain is from a study of T cell responses to AZD1222 COVID-19 vaccine. Background on the study: Researchers grouped second doses given at about 4 or about 12 weeks into one pool. General study points: At study baseline, merely five or six AZD1222 recipients were seropositive. Repertoires were collected only later (after the peak T cell response had occurred). Most donors were white British, females outnumbered males, and clonal diversity was possibly underestimated.

As to this clone: Its antigen is as yet unknown.

This table comes from immunoSEQ multiplex PCR, and its TCRdb copy is limited to in-frame clones, with some not included. The sample holds about 140,000 clones, about nine tenths seen once. The source material was peripheral blood, sampled on day 0 of AZD1222 vaccination. This clonotype originated in an adult in good health.

DNA of the CDR3: TGTGCCAGCAGCTTACCAGGGGTTATAGACTATGGCTACACCTTC. It translates to CASSLPGVIDYGYTF. The chain is built from TRBV7-9 and TRBJ1-2; D may be TRBD1 (6 bases). Germline-derived CDR1 and CDR2 are SEHNR and FQNEAQ (reference sequence). The CDR3 totals 15 residues. The V end lost 2 bases, the J end lost 3 bases, and 13 bases lay between the germline ends. Based on the CDR3 plus reference TRBV7-9 and TRBJ1-2, the full variable domain is DTGVSQNPRHKITKRGQNVTFRCDPISEHNRLYWYRQTLGQGPEFLTYFQNEAQLEKSRLLSDRFSAERPKGSFSTLEIQRTEQGDSAMYLCASSLPGVIDYGYTFGSGTRLTVV.